Detailed here is one TCR beta chain. Germline V gives CDR1 LGHNA, CDR2 YNFKEQ. This CDR3 spans 18 amino acids. The trim removed 3 bases at V and 3 bases at J, leaving 9 bases unmatched. These data belong to a study of cytomegalovirus exposure and HLA in healthy donors. PCR primers comprised 60 Vbeta and 13 Jbeta primers. Clones were read by immunoSEQ multiplex PCR, and TCRdb kept only the in-frame ones, dropping some. This repertoire comprises approximately 120,000 clones; its ten largest clones make up roughly 2.7%. Specimen: PBMCs. This sequence was found in a man aged 25 to 40 in good health and CMV-seronegative. This chain connects TRBV4-2 to TRBJ2-1; 12 nucleotides line up with TRBD1. CDR3 DNA sequence: TGTGCCAGCAGCCACCCCCCGGGACAGGGGGCCGTCTACAATGAGCAGTTCTTC. This translates into CASSHPPGQGAVYNEQFF.